The 7 T cell receptor beta chains below all came from one sample that was sequenced in a study of blood T cell repertoires in COVID-19. The data were produced by immunoSEQ multiplex PCR, yet TCRdb's version contains in-frame clones alone and is incomplete. The sample lists under 75,000 clones, around 77% occurring once. The source material was peripheral blood. The receptors come from a woman aged 70 to 79 with COVID-19, enrolled during active disease.

This rearrangement joins TRBV7-6 to TRBJ2-3; the match to TRBD2 covers 14 bases. CDR3 length equals 18 residues. The V gene end was trimmed by 1 base and the J gene end by 1 base; junction bases not matched to a gene: 4. Germline V CDR1 and CDR2: SGHVS, FNYEAQ. The CDR3, as DNA: TGTGCCAGCAGCTTAGGACTAGCGGGGGGGTTGGGCACAGATACGCAGTATTTT. This codes for CASSLGLAGGLGTDTQYF. Complete variable domain (other parts from reference TRBV7-6 and TRBJ2-3): GAGVSQSPRYKVTKRGQDVALRCDPISGHVSLYWYRQALGQGPEFLTYFNYEAQQDKSGLPNDRFSAERPEGSISTLTIQRTEQRDSAMYRCASSLGLAGGLGTDTQYFGPGTRLTVL.

The chain has TRBV7-9 and TRBJ1-1; D might be TRBD1 (5 bases). Germline values: CDR1 SEHNR, CDR2 FQNEAQ (reference sequence). There are 15 residues in the CDR3. Trimming removed 1 base from V and 4 bases from J, with 13 bases in between. This chain's CDR3 is CASSLEGARGTEAFF. In DNA, the CDR3 is TGTGCCAGCAGCTTAGAAGGGGCGCGGGGCACTGAAGCTTTCTTT.

The chain uses TRBV19 and TRBJ2-3; D gene uncertain. The germline CDR1 and CDR2 sequences are LNHDA and SQIVND (reference sequence). CDR3 size: 13 residues. V lost 11 bases to trimming and J lost 0 bases, with 12 bases between them. CDR3 DNA sequence: TGTGCCTGCAAGAGGTCAAGCACAGATACGCAGTATTTT. It encodes CACKRSSTDTQYF.

The genes are TRBV5-1 and TRBJ1-2; D gene ambiguous. CDR1 SGHRS and CDR2 YFSETQ come from the germline V gene. V lost 1 base and J lost 0, with 7 bases in between. This CDR3 has 14 amino acids. CDR3 loop: CASSLTPTNYGYTF. As DNA, the CDR3 is TGCGCCAGCAGCTTGACACCCACTAACTATGGCTACACCTTC.

The chain combines TRBV23-1 with TRBJ1-2; 7 positions agree with TRBD1. TRBV23-1 is an ORF for which the function is uncertain. After removal of 3 bases from V and 5 bases from J, the junction contained 6 bases not matched to a gene. The CDR3 extends over 14 amino acids. CDR3 in DNA: TGCGCCAGCAGTCACGGACAGGTGGGGTATGGCTACACCTTC. Amino acid sequence: CASSHGQVGYGYTF.

The rearrangement uses TRBV29-1 and TRBJ2-5, with TRBD1 matching over 8 bases. Germline CDR1 reads SQVTM; CDR2 reads ANQGSEA. This CDR3 spans 12 amino acids. V gave up 7 bases and J gave up 4 bases; unmatched junction bases: 5. CDR3 sequence reads: CSAIQGGETQYF. CDR3 coding DNA: TGCAGCGCTATACAGGGGGGAGAGACCCAGTACTTC.

This chain joins TRBV6-4 and TRBJ1-2; no firm D call. Trimming stripped 0 bases from V and 4 bases from J, with 6 bases between. CDR1 MRHNA and CDR2 SNTAGT come from the germline V gene. The CDR3 consists of 13 residues. CDR3 in amino acids: CASSDSNSYGYTF. DNA of the CDR3: TGTGCCAGCAGTGACTCGAATAGCTATGGCTACACCTTC.